This is a list of T cell receptor beta chains from one sample in a study of patients and donors after allogeneic stem cell transplantation. One entry per CDR3 protein, called by TCRdb with MiXCR from the RT-PCR reads. This table has approximately 220,000 distinct CDR3 sequences, more than 35% appearing once. The sequencing input was blood, either unsorted or a sorted T cell fraction (not recorded which). These receptors came from a human donor who was either an allogeneic HSCT recipient or a stem cell or donor lymphocyte infusion donor (not recorded which). It is not recorded whose cells these are; they may come from a transplant donor. The CDR3 runs from the conserved cysteine through the conserved F or W. A D gene is named only where the DNA matches it firmly. Clone size is not always given. Where it is, it says once, few, many or a class for expanded clones.

length	V	size	D	J	DNA	CDR3
15	TRBV7-8	NA	TRBD1	TRBJ2-1	TGTGCCAGCAGCCACCCCGGGACAGGGATCAATGAGCAGTTCTTC	CASSHPGTGINEQFF
13	TRBV28	NA	TRBD1	TRBJ1-2	TGTGCCAGCAGTTTTAACAGGGGGTATGGCTACACCTTC	CASSFNRGYGYTF
19	TRBV12-3/TRBV12-4	NA	TRBD2	TRBJ2-3	TGTGCCAGCAGTTTCGCTAGCGGGGCAGGACTCCTTGGCACAGATACGCAGTATTTT	CASSFASGAGLLGTDTQYF
16	TRBV20-1	few	NA	TRBJ1-6	TGCAGTGCTAGAGTCTGGGGATCTGGCGCCTATTCACCCCTCCACTTT	CSARVWGSGAYSPLHF
16	TRBV27	NA	NA	TRBJ1-1	TGTGCCAGCAAGAAAACTACGGCCACAGGGCACACTGAAGCTTTCTTT	CASKKTTATGHTEAFF
17	TRBV9	NA	TRBD1	TRBJ2-2	TGTGCCAGCAGCGGACGAACCGGGACAGAGTACACCGGGGAGCTGTTTTTT	CASSGRTGTEYTGELFF
15	TRBV12-3/TRBV12-4	NA	NA	TRBJ1-2	TGTGCCAGCAGCGACCCCTCCCGGGGGCTGAACGGCTACACCTTC	CASSDPSRGLNGYTF
14	TRBV6-5	NA	TRBD1	TRBJ2-7	TGTGCCAGCAGCCGTACAGGGGAAGGTGGCGAGCAGTACTTC	CASSRTGEGGEQYF
14	TRBV7-9	NA	NA	TRBJ2-7	TGTGCCAGCGCACCTCTTGGAGGGGCCTACGAGCAGTACTTC	CASAPLGGAYEQYF
18	TRBV10-3	NA	TRBD2	TRBJ2-2	TGTGCCATCAGCGGGACTAGCGGGCAGGACGCGAACACCGGGGAGCTGTTTTTT	CAISGTSGQDANTGELFF
17	TRBV24-1	NA	TRBD1	TRBJ1-2	TGTGCCACCAGTGACGTGAGGCCGCGGGACAGGGGTTGGGGCTACACCTTC	CATSDVRPRDRGWGYTF
11	TRBV20-1	NA	NA	TRBJ2-1	TGCAGTGCTAGATACTACAATGAGCAGTTCTTC	CSARYYNEQFF
11	TRBV3-1	few	NA	TRBJ1-1	TGTGCCAGCAATCGGGGTACTGAAGCTTTCTTT	CASNRGTEAFF
14	TRBV12-3/TRBV12-4	few	TRBD1	TRBJ1-5	TGTGCCAGCAGTCGACAGGGGGCAAATCAGCCCCAGCATTTT	CASSRQGANQPQHF
14	TRBV15	NA	NA	TRBJ1-5	TGTGCCACCAGCAGAGCGCAGGAGAATCAGCCCCAGCATTTT	CATSRAQENQPQHF
13	TRBV5-5	NA	NA	TRBJ2-5	TGTGCCAGCAGCCGAGCGAACCAGGAGACCCAGTACTTC	CASSRANQETQYF
17	TRBV7-2	few	NA	TRBJ1-6	TGTGCCAGCAGCGATTTTCCGGGAGCCGGTGGGAGTTCACCCCTCCACTTT	CASSDFPGAGGSSPLHF
15	TRBV5-1	NA	TRBD1	TRBJ2-1	TGCGCCAGCAGCTTGGATGGGACAGGCTACAATGAGCAGTTCTTC	CASSLDGTGYNEQFF
16	TRBV24-1	NA	NA	TRBJ2-2	TGTGCCACCAGTGTAGGGAACAGATTCGTAACCGGGGAGCTGTTTTTT	CATSVGNRFVTGELFF
13	TRBV12-3/TRBV12-4	NA	TRBD1	TRBJ1-2	TGTGCCAGCAGTTTAAAAACAGGGGTAGGCTACACCTTC	CASSLKTGVGYTF
14	TRBV10-3	NA	TRBD1	TRBJ1-1	TGTGCCATCACCGAACAGGGGATGAACACTGAAGCTTTCTTT	CAITEQGMNTEAFF
15	TRBV28	NA	NA	TRBJ2-2	TGTGCCAGCAGTTTGGACACTGACGGCACCGGGGAGCTGTTTTTT	CASSLDTDGTGELFF